These 29 T cell receptor beta chains came from one sample sequenced in a study of blood T cell repertoires in COVID-19. Produced via immunoSEQ multiplex PCR; TCRdb's table is partial and in-frame only. The data contain about 210,000 clones, 84% of them singletons. The sample consisted of peripheral blood. The receptors stem from a woman of 80 years or more with COVID-19, enrolled during active disease.

CDR3 DNA: TGTGCCTGGAACCCCGGGCGGGGAAACACTGAAGCTTTCTTT. Its protein is CAWNPGRGNTEAFF. The gene calls are TRBV30 and TRBJ1-1, with no clear D. CDR3 length: 14 amino acids. The germline V gene has CDR1 GTSNPN and CDR2 SVGIG (reference sequence). Trimming pared 4 bases from V and 2 bases from J, leaving 14 bases between.

This chain's CDR3 is CAWSFGGGMDTQYF. The CDR3 nucleotides read TGTGCCTGGAGTTTCGGGGGGGGCATGGATACGCAGTATTTT. The rearrangement links TRBV30 to TRBJ2-3; 8 positions match TRBD2. Germline values: CDR1 GTSNPN, CDR2 SVGIG (reference sequence). The CDR3 sequence is 14 residues long. The V segment lost 2 bases and the J segment 6 bases; nucleotides outside the gene matches: 7.

The genes are TRBV18 and TRBJ2-6; D is perhaps TRBD2 (6 bases). The CDR3 spans 16 residues. Trimming left V 0 bases short and J 2 bases short, with 8 bases between. Per germline, CDR1 KGHSH and CDR2 LQKENI. CDR3 in DNA: TGTGCCAGCTCACCACCGGGAGGAGCTGGGGCCAACGTCCTGACTTTC. Amino acids: CASSPPGGAGANVLTF.

The V and J genes are TRBV11-2 and TRBJ2-6; tentatively, D is TRBD1 (5 bases). Deletions cut 5 bases from V and 0 bases from J, with 11 bases between. CDR3 length: 16 residues. From germline, CDR1 is SGHAT and CDR2 FQNNGV. CDR3 DNA: TGTGCCAGCAGCCCACAGGCCTCCTCTGGGGCCAACGTCCTGACTTTC. This sequence encodes CASSPQASSGANVLTF.

The gene calls are TRBV5-4 and TRBJ1-1; TRBD1 is a possible D gene (6 bases). The V end was cut by 4 bases, the J end by 0 bases, with 13 bases between. Germline values: CDR1 SGHNT, CDR2 YYREEE (reference sequence). This CDR3 is built from 15 residues. The chain's CDR3 is CASSPKGGVNTEAFF. The CDR3 DNA reads as TGTGCCAGCAGCCCCAAAGGGGGGGTGAACACTGAAGCTTTCTTT.

V is TRBV11-2 and J is TRBJ2-5; TRBD2 matches at 11 bases. V gave up 3 bases and J gave up 0 bases; unmatched junction bases: 0. The CDR3 runs to 15 residues. Germline lookup yields CDR1 SGHAT and CDR2 FQNNGV. The CDR3 DNA is TGTGCCAGCAGCTTTAGCGGGGGGGACCAAGAGACCCAGTACTTC. This sequence encodes CASSFSGGDQETQYF. The whole variable domain, remainder taken from reference TRBV11-2 and TRBJ2-5, is EAGVAQSPRYKIIEKRQSVAFWCNPISGHATLYWYQQILGQGPKLLIQFQNNGVVDDSQLPKDRFSAERLKGVDSTLKIQPAKLEDSAVYLCASSFSGGDQETQYFGPGTRLLVL.

A remark on this clone: The junction and the germline gene differ at one end; a read error may be behind it. The chain combines TRBV28 with TRBJ1-5; possible D gene TRBD1, 6 bases. The germline V gene encodes CDR1 MDHEN and CDR2 SYDVKM. The CDR3 loop spans 12 amino acids. The DNA of the CDR3 is TGTGCCAGCAGTCCCCCGACAGGTCCCGTGTATTTT. This encodes CASSPPTGPVYF.

This sequence joins TRBV9 and TRBJ1-1; 7 nucleotides align to TRBD1. The CDR3 loop spans 16 amino acids. Germline V gene sequence: CDR1 SGDLS, CDR2 YYNGEE. Trimming removed 4 bases from V and 3 bases from J; junction bases left unmatched: 12. The CDR3, as DNA: TGTGCCAGCAGCCGAAAAGGGGGCTATACGGACACTGAAGCTTTCTTT. It translates to CASSRKGGYTDTEAFF.

Here the CDR3 reads CASSFQENTEAFF. The DNA for the CDR3 is TGTGCCAGCAGTTTTCAGGAGAACACTGAAGCTTTCTTT. The chain carries TRBV12-3 or TRBV12-4 and TRBJ1-1; D is undetermined. V was shortened by 3 bases and J by 1 base, with 6 bases between the two germline ends. The CDR3 is 13 residues long.

J is TRBJ2-1 and V is TRBV5-1; 8 bases fit TRBD1. The CDR3 extends over 14 amino acids. CDR1 SGHRS and CDR2 YFSETQ come from the germline V gene. The junction had 4 bases not matched to a gene; V was cut back by 3 bases and J by 5 bases. DNA for the CDR3: TGCGCCAGCAGCTGGGGGACAGGAAACAATGAGCAGTTCTTC. As protein: CASSWGTGNNEQFF.

The chain has TRBV9 and TRBJ1-5; D is unresolved. CDR1 SGDLS and CDR2 YYNGEE come from the germline V gene. The CDR3 runs to 13 residues. V dropped 4 bases and J dropped 6 bases, with 11 bases sitting between them. The CDR3 coding sequence is TGTGCCAGCAGCTCCTCGGGTGCTCAGCCCCAGCATTTT. It translates to CASSSSGAQPQHF.

This clone was recorded once. The chain joins TRBV28 to TRBJ1-4, with D unclear. This CDR3 has 11 residues. Germline CDR1 and CDR2: MDHEN and SYDVKM. Trimming removed 4 bases from V and 8 bases from J, with 5 bases in between. The CDR3 DNA sequence: TGTGCCAGCAGTTCATCAGAAAAACTGTTTTTT. It codes for CASSSSEKLFF.

This clone appeared a single time. The V call is TRBV10-1, the J call TRBJ2-7, with 7 bases matching TRBD1. The length of the CDR3 is 19 residues. Germline V gene lookup returns CDR1 WNHNN and CDR2 SYGVQD (reference sequence). After removal of 8 bases from V and 5 bases from J, the junction contained 27 bases not matched to a gene. The CDR3 nucleotides read TGCGCCAGCGATGGAAAGGGGGAAAGGGGGCGATTCTATCAGGACGAGCAGTACGTC. It encodes CASDGKGERGRFYQDEQYV.

The CDR3 region is CASSFLGTSGGTPSTDTQYF. In nucleotides, the CDR3 is TGCGCCAGCAGCTTCCTAGGGACTAGCGGGGGGACACCTTCCACAGATACGCAGTATTTT. The chain links TRBV5-1 to TRBJ2-3, with TRBD2 matching 15 bases. The CDR3 spans 20 residues. With 2 bases clipped from V and 2 bases from J, the junction kept 12 bases outside the gene matches. CDR1 SGHRS and CDR2 YFSETQ come from the germline V gene.

The gene calls are TRBV6-6 and TRBJ1-5; the D gene is possibly TRBD1 (6 bases). The V and J ends lost 6 bases and 11 bases respectively, with 20 bases between them. The CDR3 is 14 residues long. Per the germline V gene, CDR1 is MNHNY and CDR2 is SVGAGI (reference sequence). The CDR3 reads CASSRPDSLTAQHF. DNA for the CDR3: TGTGCCAGCAGCCGCCCGGACAGCCTTACGGCCCAGCATTTT.

This clone was seen more than once but under ten times. This CDR3 reads CASIEPPGKNTEAFF. CDR3 nucleotides: TGTGCCAGCATAGAACCCCCGGGTAAGAACACTGAAGCTTTCTTT. The J gene is TRBJ1-1, the V gene TRBV28; D gene unclear. Germline V CDR1 and CDR2: MDHEN, SYDVKM. V lost 7 bases and J lost 1, with 16 bases in between. The CDR3 consists of 15 residues.

The rearrangement joins TRBV20-1 to TRBJ2-3, with 10 bases matching TRBD2. V lost 3 bases to trimming and J lost 5 bases; unmatched junction nucleotides: 8. Germline V CDR1 and CDR2: DFQATT, SNEGSKA (reference sequence). The CDR3 extends over 15 amino acids. CDR3 nucleotides: TGCAGTGCTAGTCGTCTAGCGGGGGACCTAGATACGCAGTATTTT. Its protein is CSASRLAGDLDTQYF.

A note on this clone: Other DNA sequences in this specimen translate into the identical CDR3. The chain is built from TRBV18 and TRBJ2-2, with D perhaps matching TRBD2 (5 bases). The V and J ends lost 2 bases and 0 bases respectively, with 7 bases between them. Germline V lookup: CDR1 KGHSH, CDR2 LQKENI. This CDR3 is 15 amino acids long. CDR3 residues: CASSPRTANTGELFF. Here the CDR3 DNA reads TGTGCCAGCTCACCAAGGACTGCGAACACCGGGGAGCTGTTTTTT.

This clone was seen a few times. The chain combines TRBV11-2 with TRBJ2-1, with 9 positions matching TRBD2. V was clipped by 3 bases and J by 7 bases; unmatched bases: 10. Germline assignment: CDR1 SGHAT and CDR2 FQNNGV. CDR3 length equals 16 residues. This CDR3 is CASSFEFGGGGNEQFF. The CDR3 DNA is TGTGCCAGCAGCTTTGAATTTGGCGGGGGGGGAAATGAGCAGTTCTTC.

CDR3: CASSILAGGNQPQHF. The CDR3, as DNA: TGTGCCAGTAGTATATTAGCAGGGGGTAATCAGCCCCAGCATTTT. The chain couples TRBV19 to TRBJ1-5, with TRBD1 matching over 7 bases. This CDR3 comprises 15 residues. Looked up from germline, CDR1 is LNHDA and CDR2 is SQIVND (reference sequence). J gave up 4 bases and V 2 bases, and 5 bases lay outside the gene matches.

CDR3 amino acids: CASSHDRGLGTEAFF. Written as DNA, the CDR3 is TGCGCCAGCAGCCATGACAGGGGGCTGGGCACTGAAGCTTTCTTT. This rearrangement joins TRBV4-1 to TRBJ1-1; TRBD1 aligns across 10 bases. Germline loops: CDR1 MGHRA, CDR2 YSYEKL. The V segment lost 3 bases and the J segment 4 bases; nucleotides outside the gene matches: 5. The CDR3 runs to 15 residues.

The chain links TRBV6-5 to TRBJ1-2; D not certain. CDR1 and CDR2 (germline): MNHEY, SVGAGI. Trimming cost V 7 bases and J 8 bases, with 17 bases left between them. The CDR3 spans 13 residues. The CDR3 sequence: CASINRGSGGYTF. CDR3 bases: TGTGCCAGCATCAACCGGGGTTCTGGGGGCTACACCTTC.

The chain combines TRBV6-5 with TRBJ1-5; no definite D call. V was cut by 7 bases and J by 0 bases, with 13 bases left in between. Per germline, CDR1 MNHEY and CDR2 SVGAGI. The CDR3 has 15 residues. The CDR3 coding sequence is TGTGCCAGCACTAAAGATAACGGTAGCAATCAGCCCCAGCATTTT. Protein product: CASTKDNGSNQPQHF.

The table lists this clone with a few counts. The chain employs TRBV5-5 and TRBJ1-1; 7 bases are shared with TRBD1. Germline assignment: CDR1 SGHKS and CDR2 YYEKEE (reference sequence). The CDR3 contains 13 residues. V shed 1 base, J shed 4 bases, and the junction held 1 base outside the gene matches. The CDR3, as DNA: TGTGCCAGCAGCTTGCAGGGGGGCACTGAAGCTTTCTTT. Translated, it gives CASSLQGGTEAFF.

The V and J genes are TRBV5-6 and TRBJ2-1, with a weak D call TRBD2 (5 bases). V was cut by 4 bases and J by 9 bases, with 17 bases left in between. The CDR3 has 14 amino acids. The V gene's germline CDR1 is SGHDT and CDR2 YYEEEE. The CDR3 loop is CASSPPLRGREQFF. The DNA of the CDR3 is TGTGCCAGCAGCCCCCCTCTCCGCGGGCGTGAGCAGTTCTTC. The whole variable domain, filled in from reference TRBV5-6 and TRBJ2-1, reads DAGVTQSPTHLIKTRGQQVTLRCSPKSGHDTVSWYQQALGQGPQFIFQYYEEEERQRGNFPDRFSGHQFPNYSSELNVNALLLGDSALYLCASSPPLRGREQFFGPGTRLTVL.

The chain carries TRBV3-1 (or the pseudogene TRBV3-2) and TRBJ1-1; weak D call: TRBD1 (5 bases). The CDR3 is made up of 14 amino acids. Trimming cost V 4 bases and J 0 bases, with 9 bases left between them. The germline CDR1 and CDR2 sequences are LGHDT and YNNKEL (reference sequence). DNA of the CDR3: TGTGCCAGCAGCCCTCGGGGGATGAACACTGAAGCTTTCTTT. Protein sequence: CASSPRGMNTEAFF.

There are a few counts of this clone. At one end the junction does not follow the germline gene, possibly because of a read error. The chain has TRBV7-7 and TRBJ1-1; D may be TRBD1 (5 bases). CDR1 and CDR2 from the germline V gene are SSHAT and FNYEAQ (reference sequence). This CDR3 has 14 residues. As DNA, the CDR3 is TGTGCTAGCAGCTCCGTCGGGGGGAACACTGAAGCTTTCTTT. Encoded protein: CASSSVGGNTEAFF.

The V and J genes are TRBV28 and TRBJ2-3, with 14 bases lining up with TRBD2. This CDR3 region has 16 residues. The V segment lost 4 bases and the J segment 2 bases; nucleotides outside the gene matches: 2. CDR1 is MDHEN and CDR2 is SYDVKM in the germline V gene. The CDR3 coding sequence is TGTGCCAGCAGTTGGACTAGCGGGGGGTTCACAGATACGCAGTATTTT. Its protein is CASSWTSGGFTDTQYF.

The gene calls are TRBV5-1 and TRBJ2-2, with D unclear. The V gene's germline CDR1 is SGHRS and CDR2 YFSETQ. Deletions cut 2 bases from V and 4 bases from J, with 15 bases between. The CDR3 is made up of 16 amino acids. CDR3 DNA sequence: TGCGCCAGCAGCTTTGGGCCCTCAATGAGCACCGGGGAGCTGTTTTTT. This translates into CASSFGPSMSTGELFF.